The 27 T cell receptor beta chains presented below share a single source sample, sequenced in a study of cytomegalovirus exposure and HLA in healthy donors. Produced via immunoSEQ multiplex PCR; TCRdb's table is partial and in-frame only. The sample holds 150,000 to 250,000 clones, more than 65% seen once. The specimen was PBMCs. The receptor set was obtained from a woman in her 30s in good health and CMV-seropositive.

This chain uses TRBV28 with TRBJ1-1, with 8 bases that match TRBD1. V lost 7 bases to trimming and J lost 4 bases; unmatched junction nucleotides: 5. Looked up from germline, CDR1 is MDHEN and CDR2 is SYDVKM. The CDR3 has 13 amino acids. The CDR3: CASIQGASTEAFF. The DNA of the CDR3 is TGTGCCAGCATTCAGGGGGCGAGCACTGAAGCTTTCTTT.

The gene calls are TRBV29-1 and TRBJ2-1; 9 nucleotides match TRBD1. Losses at the gene ends were 7 bases for V and 5 bases for J; bases not matched to a gene: 6. This CDR3 has 13 residues. CDR1 SQVTM and CDR2 ANQGSEA come from the germline V gene. CDR3 loop: CSAPGQGHNEQFF. The DNA for the CDR3 is TGCAGCGCTCCGGGACAGGGCCACAATGAGCAGTTCTTC.

This clone came up a few times. CDR3 region: CASSLGGEGQPQHF. CDR3 nucleotides: TGTGCCAGCAGCTTAGGCGGGGAAGGTCAGCCCCAGCATTTT. This chain links TRBV7-9 with TRBJ1-5; unclear D gene. Germline assignment: CDR1 SEHNR and CDR2 FQNEAQ (reference sequence). There are 14 residues in the CDR3. The V end was cut by 1 base, the J end by 6 bases, with 10 bases between.

This rearrangement joins TRBV10-3 to TRBJ2-1; 8 bases are shared with TRBD2. Germline V gene data show CDR1 as ENHRY and CDR2 as SYGVKD. V lost 2 bases, J lost 4 bases, and 4 bases stayed unmatched. The CDR3 is made up of 15 amino acids. CDR3: CAISEGLAGYNEQFF. The CDR3 DNA reads as TGTGCCATCAGTGAGGGGCTAGCGGGTTACAATGAGCAGTTCTTC.

The V and J genes are TRBV5-1 and TRBJ1-2; D might be TRBD1 (5 bases). The V gene's germline CDR1 is SGHRS and CDR2 YFSETQ. CDR3 size: 12 residues. The V end was cut by 4 bases, the J end by 5 bases, with 9 bases between. CDR3 loop: CASSTSGYGYTF. CDR3 DNA sequence: TGCGCCAGCAGCACTTCAGGGTATGGCTACACCTTC.

The V and J genes are TRBV7-8 and TRBJ2-7; tentatively, D is TRBD2 (6 bases). The CDR3 consists of 16 residues. Trimming pared 0 bases from V and 2 bases from J, leaving 14 bases between. Germline values: CDR1 SGHVS, CDR2 FQNEAQ. DNA of the CDR3: TGTGCCAGCAGCTTAGCGCTTTGGGACTCTGCCTACGAGCAGTACTTC. Amino acids: CASSLALWDSAYEQYF.

The J gene is TRBJ1-1, the V gene TRBV10-3, with TRBD1 matching over 9 bases. This CDR3 is 18 amino acids long. CDR1 is ENHRY and CDR2 is SYGVKD in the germline V gene. V gave up 0 bases and J gave up 0 bases; unmatched junction bases: 8. The CDR3 coding sequence is TGTGCCATCAGTGAGTCACTTAACAGGGGGCGCGTGAACACTGAAGCTTTCTTT. It specifies CAISESLNRGRVNTEAFF.

The table lists this clone with a few counts. The chain links TRBV30 to TRBJ2-7, with 10 bases matching TRBD2. Germline V CDR1 and CDR2: GTSNPN, SVGIG (reference sequence). J lost 6 bases, V lost 0 bases, and 8 bases had no gene match. The CDR3 extends over 15 amino acids. CDR3 DNA: TGTGCCTGGAGTGTAGGGACTAGCGAAACCCTCGAGCAGTACTTC. Translated: CAWSVGTSETLEQYF. Using reference TRBV30 and TRBJ2-7 for the parts outside the CDR3, the full variable domain is SQTIHQWPATLVQPVGSPLSLECTVEGTSNPNLYWYRQAAGRGLQLLFYSVGIGQISSEVPQNLSASRPQDRQFILSSKKLLLSDSGFYLCAWSVGTSETLEQYFGPGTRLTVT.

The rearrangement uses TRBV6-6 and TRBJ2-7, with 7 nucleotides matching TRBD1. V was pared by 0 bases and J by 5 bases, with 4 bases of the junction left unmatched. Germline lookup yields CDR1 MNHNY and CDR2 SVGAGI (reference sequence). This CDR3 has 14 residues. DNA for the CDR3: TGTGCCAGCAGTTACTCCGACAGGGTCAACGAGCAGTACTTC. Amino acids: CASSYSDRVNEQYF.

V gene TRBV7-9 combines with J gene TRBJ2-6; weak D call: TRBD1 (6 bases). The CDR3 runs to 16 residues. Germline V lookup: CDR1 SEHNR, CDR2 FQNEAQ (reference sequence). Deletions cut 5 bases from V and 12 bases from J, with 23 bases between. The CDR3 nucleotides are TGTGCCAGCAGCCGAAGTCGACAGGCCCAATCCAGCGTCCTGACTTTC. The encoded protein is CASSRSRQAQSSVLTF.

The rearrangement joins TRBV6-5 to TRBJ1-1; the D gene is possibly TRBD1 (5 bases). The CDR3 totals 13 residues. Trimming cost V 8 bases and J 4 bases, with 14 bases left between them. Germline values: CDR1 MNHEY, CDR2 SVGAGI. CDR3 coding DNA: TGTGCCAGCGGGGGGAGGGATCCCACTGAAGCTTTCTTT. As protein: CASGGRDPTEAFF.

The chain uses TRBV5-8 and TRBJ2-3; 9 bases align to TRBD1. The ends lost 4 bases at V and 6 bases at J; junction bases unmatched: 3. This CDR3 contains 13 residues. Germline CDR1 is SGHTS and CDR2 is YDEGEE. In DNA form, the CDR3 reads TGTGCCAGCAGCCGGGACAGGGTGGATACGCAGTATTTT. It specifies CASSRDRVDTQYF.

The chain uses TRBV13 and TRBJ2-3, with TRBD2 matching over 11 bases. This CDR3 has 14 residues. Losses at the gene ends were 4 bases for V and 5 bases for J; bases not matched to a gene: 2. CDR1 is PRHDT and CDR2 is FYEKMQ in the germline V gene (reference sequence). DNA of the CDR3: TGTGCCAGCAGCTCTGGACTAGCGGGAGATACGCAGTATTTT. This encodes CASSSGLAGDTQYF.

V usage is TRBV6-6 and J usage is TRBJ1-2; possible D gene TRBD1, 6 bases. CDR3 length: 14 residues. V was trimmed by 4 bases and J by 8 bases, leaving 17 bases between them. CDR1 is MNHNY and CDR2 is SVGAGI in the germline V gene (reference sequence). CDR3 sequence reads: CASSSPLGAWGYTF. For the CDR3, the DNA is TGTGCCAGCAGTTCCCCTTTGGGGGCTTGGGGCTACACCTTC.

The CDR3 sequence is CASASRSGQPQHF. For the CDR3, the DNA is TGTGCCAGCGCCTCGCGCTCAGGTCAGCCCCAGCATTTT. The V gene is TRBV27, the J gene TRBJ1-5; D is uncertain. Germline values: CDR1 MNHEY, CDR2 SMNVEV (reference sequence). V lost 8 bases and J lost 6, with 14 bases in between. The CDR3 covers 13 residues.

The genes are TRBV30 and TRBJ2-1; D is possibly TRBD1 (6 bases). V lost 3 bases to trimming and J lost 3 bases, with 9 bases between them. The CDR3 totals 13 residues. Germline V gene data show CDR1 as GTSNPN and CDR2 as SVGIG (reference sequence). The CDR3 DNA follows: TGTGCCTGGAGGGACAGCCACTACAATGAGCAGTTCTTC. Translating gives CAWRDSHYNEQFF.

This clone was found once. The J gene is TRBJ2-1, the V gene TRBV7-3, with D possibly being TRBD1 (5 bases). Germline CDR1 reads SGHTA; CDR2 reads FQGTGA. With 2 bases removed from V and 8 bases from J, the gap between germline ends came to 16 bases. The CDR3 contains 15 residues. As DNA, the CDR3 is TGTGCCAGCAGCTTACAAGCAGGGCTGTTCGATGAGCAGTTCTTC. Protein: CASSLQAGLFDEQFF.

The rearrangement joins TRBV29-1 to TRBJ1-1; D is possibly TRBD1 (5 bases). V was pared by 4 bases and J by 5 bases, with 14 bases between. CDR1 is SQVTM and CDR2 is ANQGSEA in the germline V gene. The CDR3 sequence is 13 residues long. The CDR3 region has the DNA TGCAGCGTTGGGTGGACATCAAGTACTGAAGCTTTCTTT. Protein sequence: CSVGWTSSTEAFF.

The chain uses TRBV29-1 and TRBJ2-7, with D tentatively TRBD1 (6 bases). This CDR3 region has 13 residues. Trimming stripped 2 bases from V and 2 bases from J, with 10 bases between. Germline CDR1 reads SQVTM; CDR2 reads ANQGSEA. The CDR3 spells CSVESGVPYEQYF. CDR3 coding DNA: TGCAGCGTTGAATCAGGGGTCCCCTACGAGCAGTACTTC.

This chain links TRBV5-1 with TRBJ2-7; 7 nucleotides align to TRBD1. The CDR3 runs to 16 residues. Trimming took 6 bases from V and 7 from J; bases not matched to a gene: 19. Per germline, CDR1 SGHRS and CDR2 YFSETQ. The CDR3 DNA is TGCGCCAGCATCAGACATACCGGGACAGAAATAGGGGAGCAGTACTTC. Translation: CASIRHTGTEIGEQYF.

This chain joins TRBV2 and TRBJ1-1; 9 positions match TRBD1. The V gene's germline CDR1 is SNHLY and CDR2 FYNNEI. The CDR3 consists of 13 residues. Trimming removed 7 bases from V and 4 bases from J; junction bases left unmatched: 4. Here the CDR3 DNA reads TGTGCCAGCACCAAGGACAGGGGCACTGAAGCTTTCTTT. Amino acids: CASTKDRGTEAFF.

The gene calls are TRBV30 and TRBJ2-1, with TRBD2 matching 11 bases. Trimming removed 0 bases from V and 9 bases from J; junction bases left unmatched: 7. This CDR3 comprises 15 residues. From germline, CDR1 is GTSNPN and CDR2 SVGIG (reference sequence). CDR3 region: CAWSVLGSGRGEQFF. CDR3 nucleotides: TGTGCCTGGAGTGTACTTGGTAGCGGGAGGGGTGAGCAGTTCTTC.

The genes are TRBV7-9 and TRBJ1-2; D is undetermined. V lost 3 bases, J lost 6 bases, and 20 bases lay in between. The germline gives CDR1 SEHNR, CDR2 FQNEAQ (reference sequence). The CDR3 contains 16 residues. In nucleotides, the CDR3 is TGTGCCAGCAGCTTTTCGGTCGGGATACCTATGGATGGCTACACCTTC. Translated, it gives CASSFSVGIPMDGYTF.

This clone occurred a few times. The V gene is TRBV29-1, the J gene TRBJ2-2, with TRBD2 identical over 7 bases. The CDR3 sequence is 14 residues long. V trimming: 4 bases; J trimming: 7 bases; junction bases outside the gene matches: 9. In germline, CDR1 is SQVTM, CDR2 ANQGSEA. The DNA of the CDR3 is TGCAGCGTTGCGGCGGGAGAACGGATCGGGGAGCTGTTTTTT. The encoded protein is CSVAAGERIGELFF.

The CDR3, as DNA: TGTGCCAGCAGCGTAGCGGGAGGTAGGGACGAGCAGTACTTC. It specifies CASSVAGGRDEQYF. The gene calls are TRBV9 and TRBJ2-7; 7 bases match TRBD2. With V trimmed by 0 bases and J by 5 bases, 5 bases remained unmatched. The CDR3 contains 14 residues. Germline V gene sequence: CDR1 SGDLS, CDR2 YYNGEE.

V gene TRBV15 combines with J gene TRBJ1-1; possibly TRBD1 for D (6 bases). The CDR3 consists of 13 residues. Germline V gene data show CDR1 as LNHNV and CDR2 as YYDKDF (reference sequence). Trimming removed 5 bases at V and 10 bases at J, with 17 bases between. In nucleotides, the CDR3 is TGTGCCACCAGCGCCCGACAGGCCCCCCGAGCTTTCTTT. It translates to CATSARQAPRAFF. Complete variable domain (other parts from reference TRBV15 and TRBJ1-1): DAMVIQNPRYQVTQFGKPVTLSCSQTLNHNVMYWYQQKSSQAPKLLFHYYDKDFNNEADTPDNFQSRRPNTSFCFLDIRSPGLGDTAMYLCATSARQAPRAFFGQGTRLTVV.

The chain combines TRBV2 with TRBJ2-7; a weak D match, TRBD2 (6 bases). The CDR3 has 14 residues. V lost 4 bases, J lost 0 bases, and 10 bases lay in between. Germline V gives CDR1 SNHLY, CDR2 FYNNEI. The CDR3 bases are TGTGCCAGCAGTGCGGAGGGGAGCTCCTACGAGCAGTACTTC. This encodes CASSAEGSSYEQYF.